Listed below are T cell receptor beta chains from one sample, sequenced in a study of memory CD4+ T cells and cytomegalovirus serostatus. Produced via immunoSEQ multiplex PCR; TCRdb's table is partial and in-frame only. The sample has approximately 70,000 clones, about 78% seen once. Sequencing input: memory CD4+ T cells from blood. The receptors come from an adult in good health and CMV-seropositive. The CDR3 runs from the conserved cysteine through the conserved F or W. D genes are given only for firm matches. Clone size is stated in some rows and not others, as once, few, many or a class when expanded.

clone_size	d_call	v_call	j_call	cdr3_nt	cdr3_aa
NA	NA	TRBV10-3	TRBJ2-7	TGTGCCATCAGTCCGGTGGTGGGGGGAGTATACGAGCAGTACTTC	CAISPVVGGVYEQYF
NA	TRBD1	TRBV6-1	TRBJ2-1	TGTGCCAGCAGTGAGGTTGTCGGGACAGGGACCTACAATGAGCAGTTCTTC	CASSEVVGTGTYNEQFF
NA	NA	TRBV18	TRBJ1-2	TGTGCCAGCTCACCACCGTTGGGAATGTATGGCTACACCTTC	CASSPPLGMYGYTF
few	TRBD1	TRBV7-8	TRBJ1-2	TGTGCCAGCAGCTACGGACGGACAGGGATCTTCTATGGCTACACCTTC	CASSYGRTGIFYGYTF
NA	NA	TRBV29-1	TRBJ2-7	TGCAGCGTTGTAAGGCAGGGGGGTCTGGATTACGAGCAGTACTTC	CSVVRQGGLDYEQYF
NA	NA	TRBV27	TRBJ1-2	TGTGCCAGCAGCCAGGGATGGGGCTACACCTTC	CASSQGWGYTF
NA	NA	TRBV19	TRBJ2-3	TGTGCCAGTAGTTCCGGGGACACTTGGGGAGATACGCAGTATTTT	CASSSGDTWGDTQYF
few	TRBD2	TRBV28	TRBJ2-3	TGTGCCAGCAGTTCATTCCTGTCCTTAGCGGGAGACACAGATACGCAGTATTTT	CASSSFLSLAGDTDTQYF
NA	NA	TRBV15	TRBJ2-2	TGTGCCACCAGCAGAGTTGCGAACACCGGGGAGCTGTTTTTT	CATSRVANTGELFF
few	TRBD2	TRBV5-4	TRBJ2-7	TGTGCCAGCAGCCCGGGGAGGGCTCAGACCTACGAGCAGTACTTC	CASSPGRAQTYEQYF